Listed here are 21 T cell receptor beta chains from one sample, sequenced in a study of blood T cell repertoires in COVID-19 (dated by TCRdb to 2018 to 2021). The library was generated by the immunoSEQ multiplex PCR assay. TCRdb provides this immuneACCESS table in a form limited to in-frame rearrangements. Some clones are lacking; in checked studies, under half of them reflect an unresolved V gene, and why the rest are absent is not known. For this sample there are almost 500,000 clones; approximately 86% appear just once. Around 7.9% of the sample is in the top ten clones. Material: PBMCs or T cells enriched from blood (not recorded which). The receptors stem from a woman aged 55-75 years who had recovered from COVID-19.

The chain links TRBV4-2 to TRBJ1-2; 7 nucleotides agree with TRBD1. V shed 4 bases, J shed 5 bases, and the junction held 13 bases outside the gene matches. CDR1 and CDR2 from the germline V gene are LGHNA and YNFKEQ. The length of the CDR3 is 16 residues. CDR3 DNA: TGTGCCAGCAGCCTAATTTTTGGGACAGACGGGTATGGCTACACCTTC. It yields the protein CASSLIFGTDGYGYTF.

The V call is TRBV7-9, the J call TRBJ1-1; no definite D call. V gave up 0 bases and J gave up 4 bases, with 12 bases separating them. CDR3 length: 15 residues. The germline gives CDR1 SEHNR, CDR2 FQNEAQ (reference sequence). CDR3 DNA sequence: TGTGCCAGCAGCTTAGCTGGGCAGACCGCCACTGAAGCTTTCTTT. Translating gives CASSLAGQTATEAFF.

The chain joins TRBV3-1 (or the pseudogene TRBV3-2) to TRBJ2-1; 7 nucleotides line up with TRBD1. CDR3 length: 13 residues. Germline CDR1 reads LGHDT; CDR2 reads YNNKEL (reference sequence). J was trimmed by 9 bases and V by 5 bases; bases with no gene match: 7. In nucleotides, the CDR3 is TGTGCCAGCAGCTATACAGGGGACAGTGAGCAGTTCTTC. Translation gives CASSYTGDSEQFF.

The chain is built from TRBV12-5 and TRBJ2-5; D might be TRBD1 (6 bases). V was trimmed by 3 bases and J by 5 bases, leaving 13 bases between them. The CDR3 sequence is 14 residues long. Germline CDR1 reads LGHNT; CDR2 reads FRNRAP. The CDR3 sequence is CASGLSGAGETQYF. Here the CDR3 DNA reads TGTGCTAGTGGTTTATCAGGGGCAGGGGAGACCCAGTACTTC.

The rearrangement uses TRBV11-2 and TRBJ2-4; 7 positions agree with TRBD1. The CDR3 runs to 16 residues. Losses at the gene ends were 5 bases for V and 0 bases for J; bases not matched to a gene: 7. Per the germline V gene, CDR1 is SGHAT and CDR2 is FQNNGV. The CDR3 DNA reads as TGTGCCAGCAGCCCGACAGGGCTCATAGCCAAAAACATTCAGTACTTC. This codes for CASSPTGLIAKNIQYF.

V usage is TRBV3-1 (or the pseudogene TRBV3-2) and J usage is TRBJ2-5, with 8 bases fitting TRBD2. Germline V gene data show CDR1 as LGHDT and CDR2 as YNNKEL (reference sequence). The CDR3 is made up of 13 amino acids. The junction had 7 bases not matched to a gene; V was cut back by 8 bases and J by 5 bases. Here the CDR3 DNA reads TGTGCCAGCCGCTCCTTAGCGGGGGAGACCCAGTACTTC. This encodes CASRSLAGETQYF.

The sample holds a few counts of this clone. V usage is TRBV2 and J usage is TRBJ1-1; 8 bases are a match to TRBD1. With V trimmed by 6 bases and J by 2 bases, 5 bases remained unmatched. The CDR3 is made up of 14 amino acids. Germline assignment: CDR1 SNHLY and CDR2 FYNNEI. CDR3 residues: CASRDREGNTEAFF. The CDR3 nucleotides are TGTGCCAGCAGGGACAGGGAGGGTAACACTGAAGCTTTCTTT.

The rearrangement joins TRBV5-1 to TRBJ2-7; the match to TRBD1 covers 9 bases. J was trimmed by 4 bases and V by 0 bases; bases with no gene match: 5. The CDR3 is 15 amino acids. The germline V gene has CDR1 SGHRS and CDR2 YFSETQ. The CDR3 sequence: CASSLEQGAKYEQYF. The CDR3 DNA reads as TGCGCCAGCAGCTTGGAACAGGGGGCAAAGTACGAGCAGTACTTC.

The chain carries TRBV24-1 and TRBJ1-5; 8 bases align to TRBD1. Germline V gene data show CDR1 as KGHDR and CDR2 as SFDVKD. CDR3 length: 15 residues. V shed 5 bases and J 2 bases; nucleotides not matched to a gene: 4. The CDR3 reads CATSGAGGGNQPQHF. The CDR3 bases are TGTGCCACCAGTGGGGCAGGGGGCGGCAATCAGCCCCAGCATTTT.

This chain connects TRBV11-3 to TRBJ2-1; 7 bases are a match to TRBD2. This CDR3 comprises 14 residues. The J segment lost 4 bases and the V segment lost 3 bases, leaving 3 bases of the junction unmatched. Germline values: CDR1 SGHNT, CDR2 YENEEA. This CDR3 is CASSLAGDYNEQFF. DNA of the CDR3: TGTGCCAGCAGCTTGGCGGGGGATTACAATGAGCAGTTCTTC.

As DNA, the CDR3 is TGTGCCAGCAGCCAAGACGGACTAGTCATAGATACGCAGTATTTT. It encodes CASSQDGLVIDTQYF. V is TRBV3-1 (or the pseudogene TRBV3-2) and J is TRBJ2-3, with TRBD2 matching 7 bases. This CDR3 is 15 amino acids long. V shed 0 bases, J shed 5 bases, and the junction held 5 bases outside the gene matches. Per the germline V gene, CDR1 is LGHDT and CDR2 is YNNKEL (reference sequence).

This clone was recorded only once. The genes are TRBV1 and TRBJ2-7; TRBD1, the table's D call, lacks a check against the DNA. TRBV1 is marked as a pseudogene. The CDR3 totals 17 residues. CDR3 DNA sequence: TGCACCAGCAGCCAAGCTGACGGTAAGAGACAGAATTACGAGCAGTACGTC. The encoded protein is CTSSQADGKRQNYEQYV.

This chain connects TRBV19 to TRBJ2-3; D possibly corresponds to TRBD1 (6 bases). Germline V lookup: CDR1 LNHDA, CDR2 SQIVND (reference sequence). This CDR3 contains 14 residues. V lost 7 bases and J lost 4, with 15 bases in between. CDR3 in DNA: TGTGCCAGTAAAGAGGGGGTTATGGCAGATACGCAGTATTTT. Its translation is CASKEGVMADTQYF.

The chain carries TRBV5-1 and TRBJ1-1; 11 bases map to TRBD1. J lost 10 bases, V lost 4 bases, and 15 bases had no gene match. The CDR3 runs to 16 residues. Germline-derived CDR1 and CDR2 are SGHRS and YFSETQ. Written as DNA, the CDR3 is TGCGCCAGCAGCCGAACATCCACCGGGACAGGGGGTATAGCTTTCTTT. Amino acid sequence: CASSRTSTGTGGIAFF.

The rearrangement links TRBV29-1 to TRBJ1-2; the D is unclear. V was trimmed by 3 bases and J by 8 bases, leaving 22 bases between them. The V gene's germline CDR1 is SQVTM and CDR2 ANQGSEA. The CDR3 length is 15 residues. CDR3 region: CSVEYWEGRLQGYTF. The CDR3 DNA reads as TGCAGCGTTGAGTATTGGGAGGGAAGGCTTCAGGGCTACACCTTC.

The genes are TRBV2 and TRBJ1-2; 9 bases are shared with TRBD1. J was trimmed by 3 bases and V by 6 bases; bases with no gene match: 8. This CDR3 contains 15 residues. Germline V CDR1 and CDR2: SNHLY, FYNNEI. DNA for the CDR3: TGTGCCAGCAGGAGGGGACAGGGCGCCTACTATGGCTACACCTTC. Amino acids: CASRRGQGAYYGYTF.

The chain carries TRBV24-1 and TRBJ1-2; D might be TRBD1 (6 bases). The V gene's germline CDR1 is KGHDR and CDR2 SFDVKD. The CDR3 is 15 residues long. Trimming took off 9 bases at V and 2 bases at J, with 18 bases between the two ends. The CDR3 protein is CATSQSPGENYGYTF. CDR3 nucleotides: TGTGCCACCTCCCAGAGTCCAGGGGAGAACTATGGCTACACCTTC.

This CDR3 is CASSRYRDLSSYNEQFF. CDR3 nucleotide sequence: TGTGCCAGTAGTAGGTACAGGGACCTGAGCTCCTACAATGAGCAGTTCTTC. J is TRBJ2-1 and V is TRBV19, with D possibly being TRBD1 (6 bases). Deletions cut 4 bases from V and 0 bases from J, with 16 bases between. Germline CDR1 and CDR2: LNHDA and SQIVND (reference sequence). This CDR3 has 17 residues.

The chain links TRBV6-5 to TRBJ1-1, with 9 bases lining up with TRBD1. The CDR3 sequence is 14 residues long. J gave up 5 bases and V 6 bases, and 7 bases lay outside the gene matches. Germline assignment: CDR1 MNHEY and CDR2 SVGAGI. CDR3 in amino acids: CASSRDRVTTEAFF. The CDR3 nucleotides are TGTGCCAGCAGCCGGGACAGGGTGACGACTGAAGCTTTCTTT.

This clone was seen more than once but under ten times. The chain recombines TRBV24-1 with TRBJ1-4; possibly TRBD1 for D (6 bases). The CDR3 is made up of 17 amino acids. Germline CDR1 KGHDR, CDR2 SFDVKD. The V gene lost 4 bases and the J gene lost 8 bases, with 22 bases spanning the gap. The CDR3 protein is CATSEPDPGARKEKLFF. In nucleotides, the CDR3 is TGTGCCACCAGTGAACCCGACCCAGGGGCACGCAAGGAAAAACTGTTTTTT.

V usage is TRBV19 and J usage is TRBJ2-1, with 8 bases aligning to TRBD2. Trimming at V came to 1 base and at J to 0 bases, leaving 2 bases not matched to a gene. From germline, CDR1 is LNHDA and CDR2 SQIVND (reference sequence). The CDR3 consists of 16 residues. The DNA for the CDR3 is TGTGCCAGTAGTATAGCAAGCGGGAGCTCCTACAATGAGCAGTTCTTC. Its protein product is CASSIASGSSYNEQFF.